A selection of T cell receptor beta chains follows, all from one sample in a study of CD8 T cells in Susac syndrome. TCRdb processed the immunoSEQ multiplex PCR reads anew with MiXCR; each CDR3 protein has one entry. The sample has 150,000 or so distinct CDR3 sequences, roughly 95% seen once. Specimen: CD4+ T cells from PBMCs. The receptors were gathered from a human donor with Susac syndrome. Each CDR3 is given with its conserved first and last residue. A D gene is named only where the DNA matches it firmly. Clone size is given for some rows only: seen once, a few or many times, or a class if the clone is expanded.

NA	TRBV30	NA	TRBJ2-7	12	CAWSSGPYEQYF	TGTGCCTGGAGTAGCGGGCCCTACGAGCAGTACTTC
NA	TRBV2	NA	TRBJ2-6	15	CASSETGIGANVLTF	TGTGCCAGCAGTGAAACAGGGATAGGGGCCAACGTCCTGACTTTC
NA	TRBV11-1	TRBD1	TRBJ2-4	11	CASSSTGAQYF	TGTGCCAGCAGCTCGACAGGGGCTCAGTACTTC
NA	TRBV24-1	NA	TRBJ2-5	11	CATTGLETQYF	TGTGCCACCACAGGGTTGGAGACCCAGTACTTC
NA	TRBV29-1	TRBD1	TRBJ1-2	13	CSYRHRGRHGYTF	TGCAGCTACAGGCACAGGGGCAGGCATGGCTACACCTTC
NA	TRBV4-3	NA	TRBJ1-2	15	CASSHAFRVDYGYTF	TGCGCCAGCAGCCACGCCTTTCGGGTAGACTATGGCTACACCTTC
NA	TRBV5-1	NA	TRBJ2-5	15	CASSLAGGSVETQYF	TGCGCCAGCAGCTTGGCCGGCGGCTCCGTCGAGACCCAGTACTTC
once	TRBV29-1	NA	TRBJ2-1	13	CSVEPRSYNEQFF	TGCAGCGTTGAACCCCGGAGCTACAATGAGCAGTTCTTC
once	TRBV6-5	NA	TRBJ2-5	14	CASSYGGAEETQYF	TGTGCCAGCAGTTATGGGGGCGCAGAAGAGACCCAGTACTTC
NA	TRBV29-1	NA	TRBJ2-3	12	CSVSASTDTQYF	TGCAGCGTCTCGGCTAGCACAGATACGCAGTATTTT
NA	TRBV29-1	NA	TRBJ2-2	17	CSVEGPGTSRGAGELFF	TGCAGCGTTGAAGGACCCGGGACTTCTCGCGGAGCCGGGGAGCTGTTTTTT
NA	TRBV15	TRBD1	TRBJ2-2	18	CATSNLQGAGIFTGELFF	TGTGCCACCAGCAACCTACAGGGGGCAGGTATCTTCACCGGGGAGCTGTTTTTT
NA	TRBV15	TRBD2	TRBJ2-1	16	CATSRPGTSEGYEQFF	TGTGCCACCAGCAGACCCGGGACTAGCGAGGGGTATGAGCAGTTCTTC
NA	TRBV5-1	NA	TRBJ2-3	15	CASSKTGQSTDTQYF	TGCGCCAGCAGCAAGACAGGACAGAGCACAGATACGCAGTATTTT
NA	TRBV7-2	TRBD1	TRBJ1-5	14	CASSARTGDQPQHF	TGTGCCAGCAGCGCCAGGACAGGGGATCAGCCCCAGCATTTT
once	TRBV12-3/TRBV12-4	NA	TRBJ2-6	15	CASSPVQAGANVLTF	TGTGCCAGCAGCCCGGTGCAGGCTGGGGCCAACGTCCTGACTTTC
once	TRBV5-1	TRBD1	TRBJ2-7	13	CASSWDRGYEQYF	TGCGCCAGCAGCTGGGACAGGGGGTACGAGCAGTACTTC
NA	TRBV10-3	NA	TRBJ2-6	12	CAISQAANVLTF	TGTGCCATCAGCCAGGCGGCCAACGTCCTGACTTTC
NA	TRBV30	NA	TRBJ2-5	11	CACEGRETQYF	TGTGCCTGTGAGGGCCGTGAGACCCAGTACTTC
few	TRBV29-1	NA	TRBJ2-3	12	CSVGDSTDTQYF	TGCAGCGTGGGGGACAGCACAGATACGCAGTATTTT
NA	TRBV21-1	NA	TRBJ2-4	15	CASSTDRLAKNIQYF	TGTGCCAGCAGCACGGACAGGTTAGCCAAAAACATTCAGTACTTC
NA	TRBV6-1	TRBD2	TRBJ2-1	16	CASRIKAGGSYNEQFF	TGTGCCAGCAGGATTAAAGCGGGAGGATCCTACAATGAGCAGTTCTTC
NA	TRBV29-1	NA	TRBJ2-3	13	CSVEVRARDTQYF	TGCAGCGTTGAGGTGAGGGCACGGGATACGCAGTATTTT
NA	TRBV30	TRBD2	TRBJ2-7	16	CAWSVTSGRSYYEQYF	TGTGCCTGGAGTGTGACTAGCGGGAGAAGTTACTACGAGCAGTACTTC
NA	TRBV29-1	NA	TRBJ2-7	12	CSVGQRSYEQYF	TGCAGCGTTGGGCAGAGATCCTACGAGCAGTACTTC
NA	TRBV7-2	TRBD2	TRBJ2-5	16	CASSPTILAGWETQYF	TGTGCCAGCAGCCCTACAATTCTAGCGGGGTGGGAGACCCAGTACTTC
NA	TRBV29-1	NA	TRBJ2-7	13	CSVSRDGAYEQYF	TGCAGCGTGTCCCGGGACGGAGCCTACGAGCAGTACTTC
NA	TRBV29-1	TRBD1	TRBJ2-3	14	CSARTGRSTDTQYF	TGCAGCGCCCGGACAGGGAGATCTACAGATACGCAGTATTTT
NA	TRBV7-8	TRBD2	TRBJ2-7	16	CASSGRRGGSSYEQYF	TGTGCCAGCAGCGGAAGGCGGGGCGGGAGCTCCTACGAGCAGTACTTC
NA	TRBV30	NA	TRBJ2-1	12	CAMGISYNEQFF	TGTGCGATGGGGATCTCCTACAATGAGCAGTTCTTC
NA	TRBV3-1	NA	TRBJ1-3	13	CASSPSSGNTIYF	TGTGCCAGCAGCCCATCCTCTGGAAACACCATATATTTT
NA	TRBV5-1	NA	TRBJ2-1	15	CASSPTTLQVNEQFF	TGCGCCAGCAGCCCTACTACGCTCCAGGTCAATGAGCAGTTCTTC
NA	TRBV12-3/TRBV12-4	NA	TRBJ2-7	14	CASSFRGMFYEQYF	TGTGCCAGCAGTTTCCGCGGGATGTTCTACGAGCAGTACTTC
NA	TRBV24-1	NA	TRBJ2-7	12	CATSDYGYEQYF	TGTGCCACCAGTGATTACGGCTACGAGCAGTACTTC
NA	TRBV5-1	NA	TRBJ1-6	14	CASSNSGFDSPLHF	TGCGCCAGCAGCAATTCAGGGTTTGATTCACCCCTCCACTTT
NA	TRBV20-1	NA	TRBJ2-3	12	CSARVLRDTQYF	TGCAGTGCTAGAGTCCTCAGGGATACGCAGTATTTT
NA	TRBV12-3/TRBV12-4	NA	TRBJ1-5	16	CASSLSRGIGNQPQHF	TGTGCCAGCAGTTTAAGTCGAGGGATTGGCAATCAGCCCCAGCATTTT
NA	TRBV30	NA	TRBJ2-7	22	CAWSVLNLFGVAGTPYSYEQYF	TGTGCCTGGAGTGTACTGAATTTATTTGGTGTCGCTGGGACGCCATACTCCTACGAGCAGTACTTC
NA	TRBV28	NA	TRBJ2-5	14	CASTDYQAVWTQYF	TGTGCCAGCACCGACTACCAAGCCGTGTGGACCCAGTACTTC
NA	TRBV6-1	TRBD1	TRBJ2-7	16	CASQGYGTGAAYEQYF	TGTGCCAGCCAGGGCTACGGGACAGGGGCGGCCTACGAGCAGTACTTC
NA	TRBV27	NA	TRBJ1-1	13	CASSLRERTEAFF	TGTGCCAGCAGTTTACGGGAGAGGACTGAAGCTTTCTTT
NA	TRBV10-3	TRBD1	TRBJ1-6	14	CAIREGQGNSPLHF	TGTGCCATCAGGGAGGGACAGGGGAATTCACCCCTCCACTTT
NA	TRBV5-1	NA	TRBJ2-1	13	CASSGTQGGEQFF	TGCGCCAGCAGCGGAACACAGGGCGGTGAGCAGTTCTTC
NA	TRBV20-1	NA	TRBJ1-6	15	CSASSDSSYNSPLHF	TGCAGTGCCAGCAGTGATAGCTCCTATAATTCACCCCTCCACTTT
NA	TRBV29-1	NA	TRBJ2-2	12	CSVGDPRGELFF	TGCAGCGTTGGGGACCCTAGGGGGGAGCTGTTTTTT
NA	TRBV6-6	NA	TRBJ2-5	12	CASSLQYETQYF	TGTGCCAGCAGTCTTCAGTATGAGACCCAGTACTTC
NA	TRBV30	TRBD1	TRBJ1-4	18	CAWSIGVRGSATNEKLFF	TGTGCCTGGAGTATCGGCGTCAGGGGGTCGGCAACTAATGAAAAACTGTTTTTT
NA	TRBV28	NA	TRBJ2-1	17	CASSLMGRASSYNEQFF	TGTGCCAGCAGCCTCATGGGACGGGCGTCCTCCTACAATGAGCAGTTCTTC
NA	TRBV30	NA	TRBJ2-5	11	CAWSNPETQYF	TGTGCCTGGAGTAATCCGGAGACCCAGTACTTC
NA	TRBV29-1	TRBD2	TRBJ2-1	15	CSVDEGRGGSNEQFF	TGCAGCGTTGACGAGGGAAGGGGCGGGAGCAATGAGCAGTTCTTC
NA	TRBV15	NA	TRBJ2-5	11	CATGVGETQYF	TGTGCCACCGGGGTAGGAGAGACCCAGTACTTC
NA	TRBV9	TRBD1	TRBJ1-1	15	CASSRTGDVNTEAFF	TGTGCCAGCAGCAGAACAGGGGATGTGAACACTGAAGCTTTCTTT
NA	TRBV5-1	NA	TRBJ1-1	16	CASSLSRQRMNTEAFF	TGCGCCAGCAGCTTGTCCCGACAGCGAATGAACACTGAAGCTTTCTTT